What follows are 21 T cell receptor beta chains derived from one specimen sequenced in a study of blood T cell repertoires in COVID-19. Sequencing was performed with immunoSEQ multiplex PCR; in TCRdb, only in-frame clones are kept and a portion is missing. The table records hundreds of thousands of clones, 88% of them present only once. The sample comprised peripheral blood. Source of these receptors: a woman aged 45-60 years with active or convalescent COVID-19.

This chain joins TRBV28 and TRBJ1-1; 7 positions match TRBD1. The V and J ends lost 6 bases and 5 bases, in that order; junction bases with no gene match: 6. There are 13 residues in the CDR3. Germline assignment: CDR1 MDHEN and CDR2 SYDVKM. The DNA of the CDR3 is TGTGCCAGCAGACAGGGGAGGAATACTGAAGCTTTCTTT. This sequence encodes CASRQGRNTEAFF.

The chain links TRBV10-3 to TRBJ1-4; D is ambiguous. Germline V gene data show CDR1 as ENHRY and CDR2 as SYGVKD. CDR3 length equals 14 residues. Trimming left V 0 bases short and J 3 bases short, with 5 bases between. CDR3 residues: CAISESVANEKLFF. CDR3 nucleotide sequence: TGTGCCATCAGTGAGTCCGTCGCTAATGAAAAACTGTTTTTT.

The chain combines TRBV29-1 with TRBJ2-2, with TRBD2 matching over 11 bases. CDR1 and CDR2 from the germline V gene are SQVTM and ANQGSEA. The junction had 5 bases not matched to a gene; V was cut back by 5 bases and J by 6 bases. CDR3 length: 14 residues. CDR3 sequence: CSVRLAGIAGELFF. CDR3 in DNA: TGCAGCGTTAGACTAGCGGGAATCGCCGGGGAGCTGTTTTTT.

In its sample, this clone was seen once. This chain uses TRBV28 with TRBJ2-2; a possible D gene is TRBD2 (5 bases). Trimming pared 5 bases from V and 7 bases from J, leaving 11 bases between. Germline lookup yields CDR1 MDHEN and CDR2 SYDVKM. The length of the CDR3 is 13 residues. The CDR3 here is CASSTLAYGELFF. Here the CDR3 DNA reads TGTGCCAGCAGTACCCTAGCTTACGGGGAGCTGTTTTTT.

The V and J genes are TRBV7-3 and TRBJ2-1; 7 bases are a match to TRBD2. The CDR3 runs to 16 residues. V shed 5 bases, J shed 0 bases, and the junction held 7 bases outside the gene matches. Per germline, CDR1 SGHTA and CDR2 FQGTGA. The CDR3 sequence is CASSETGGSSYNEQFF. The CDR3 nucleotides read TGTGCCAGCAGCGAGACGGGCGGGAGCTCCTACAATGAGCAGTTCTTC.

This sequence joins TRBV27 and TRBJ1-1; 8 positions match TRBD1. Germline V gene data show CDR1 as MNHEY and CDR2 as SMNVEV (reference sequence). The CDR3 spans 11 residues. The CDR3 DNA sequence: TGTGCTACAGGGGGTAGCGCTGAAGCTTTCTTT. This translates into CATGGSAEAFF.

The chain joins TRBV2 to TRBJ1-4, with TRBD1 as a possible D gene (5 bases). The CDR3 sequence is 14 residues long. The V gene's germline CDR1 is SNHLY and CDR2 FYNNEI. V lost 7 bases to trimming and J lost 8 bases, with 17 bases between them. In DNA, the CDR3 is TGTGCCAGCATAGCACGGCAGGGTATAGAAAAACTGTTTTTT. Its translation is CASIARQGIEKLFF.

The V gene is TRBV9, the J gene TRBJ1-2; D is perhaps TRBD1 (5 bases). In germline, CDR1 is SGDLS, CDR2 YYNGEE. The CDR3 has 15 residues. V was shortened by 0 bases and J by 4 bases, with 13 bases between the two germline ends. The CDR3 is CASSVDGRVSYGYTF. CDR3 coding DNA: TGTGCCAGCAGCGTAGACGGCAGGGTTAGCTATGGCTACACCTTC. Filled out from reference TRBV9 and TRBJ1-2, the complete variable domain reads DSGVTQTPKHLITATGQRVTLRCSPRSGDLSVYWYQQSLDQGLQFLIQYYNGEERAKGNILERFSAQQFPDLHSELNLSSLELGDSALYFCASSVDGRVSYGYTFGSGTRLTVV.

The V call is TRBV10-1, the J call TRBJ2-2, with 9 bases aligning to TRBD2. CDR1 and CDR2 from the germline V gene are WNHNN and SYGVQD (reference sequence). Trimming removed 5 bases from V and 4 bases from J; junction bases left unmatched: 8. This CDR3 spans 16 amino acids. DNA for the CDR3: TGCGCCAGCAGTCGAACGACTAGCGGTCGCACCGGGGAGCTGTTTTTT. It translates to CASSRTTSGRTGELFF.

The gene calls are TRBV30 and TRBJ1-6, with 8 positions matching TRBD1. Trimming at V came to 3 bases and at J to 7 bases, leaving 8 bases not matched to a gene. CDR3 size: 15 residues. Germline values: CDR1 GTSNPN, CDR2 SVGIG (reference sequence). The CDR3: CAWRSRDRTNSPLHF. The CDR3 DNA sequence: TGTGCCTGGAGAAGCCGGGACAGGACCAATTCACCCCTCCACTTT.

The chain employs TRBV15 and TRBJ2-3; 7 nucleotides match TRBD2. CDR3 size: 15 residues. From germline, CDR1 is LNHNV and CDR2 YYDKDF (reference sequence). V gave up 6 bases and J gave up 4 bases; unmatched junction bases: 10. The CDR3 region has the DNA TGTGCCACCAGGAGTTCGGCGGGAGTGGCAGATACGCAGTATTTT. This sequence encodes CATRSSAGVADTQYF.

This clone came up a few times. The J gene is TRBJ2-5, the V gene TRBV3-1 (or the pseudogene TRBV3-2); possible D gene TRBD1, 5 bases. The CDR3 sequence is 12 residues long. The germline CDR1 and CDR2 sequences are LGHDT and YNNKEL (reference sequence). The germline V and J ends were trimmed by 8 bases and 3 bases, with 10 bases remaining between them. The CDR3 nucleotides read TGTGCCAGCCGCGACAGTAAAGAGACCCAGTACTTC. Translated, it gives CASRDSKETQYF.

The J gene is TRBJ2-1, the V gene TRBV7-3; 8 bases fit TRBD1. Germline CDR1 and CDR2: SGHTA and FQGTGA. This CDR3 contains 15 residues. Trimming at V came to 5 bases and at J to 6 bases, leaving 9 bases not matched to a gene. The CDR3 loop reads CASSGGQGRGNEQFF. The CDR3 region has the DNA TGTGCCAGCAGCGGCGGACAGGGTAGGGGCAATGAGCAGTTCTTC.

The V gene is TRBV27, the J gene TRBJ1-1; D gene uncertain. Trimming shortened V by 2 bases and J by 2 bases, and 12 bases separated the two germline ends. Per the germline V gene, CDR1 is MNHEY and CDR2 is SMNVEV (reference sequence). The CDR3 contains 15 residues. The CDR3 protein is CASSLNYGPNTEAFF. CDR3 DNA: TGTGCCAGCAGTTTAAATTATGGGCCCAACACTGAAGCTTTCTTT.

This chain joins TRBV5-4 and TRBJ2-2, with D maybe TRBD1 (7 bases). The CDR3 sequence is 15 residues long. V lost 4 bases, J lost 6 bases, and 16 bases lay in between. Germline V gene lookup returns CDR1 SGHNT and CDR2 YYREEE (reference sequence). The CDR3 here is CASSPVGGGPGELFF. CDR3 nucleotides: TGTGCCAGCAGCCCAGTTGGAGGGGGCCCCGGGGAGCTGTTTTTT.

CDR3 DNA sequence: TGTGCCAGCAGCCAAGGACGGGCACCCCTCCACTTT. This translates into CASSQGRAPLHF. The rearrangement uses TRBV3-1 (or the pseudogene TRBV3-2) and TRBJ1-6; D is ambiguous. Germline V CDR1 and CDR2: LGHDT, YNNKEL (reference sequence). Trimming pared 1 base from V and 11 bases from J, leaving 6 bases between. CDR3 length: 12 amino acids.

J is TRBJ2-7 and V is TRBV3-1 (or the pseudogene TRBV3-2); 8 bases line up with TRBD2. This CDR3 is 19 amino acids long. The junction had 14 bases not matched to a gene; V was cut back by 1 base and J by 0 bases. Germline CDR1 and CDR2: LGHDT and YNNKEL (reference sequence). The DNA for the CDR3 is TGTGCCAGCAGCCAAGCGAGCACGGGACTAGGCTTGAGCTCCTACGAGCAGTACTTC. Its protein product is CASSQASTGLGLSSYEQYF.

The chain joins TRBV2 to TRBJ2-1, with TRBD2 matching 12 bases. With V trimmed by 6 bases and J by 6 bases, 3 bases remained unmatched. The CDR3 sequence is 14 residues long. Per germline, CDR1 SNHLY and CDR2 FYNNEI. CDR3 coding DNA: TGTGCCAGCAGGACTAGCGGGAGACCCAATGAGCAGTTCTTC. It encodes CASRTSGRPNEQFF. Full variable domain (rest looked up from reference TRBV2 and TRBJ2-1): EPEVTQTPSHQVTQMGQEVILRCVPISNHLYFYWYRQILGQKVEFLVSFYNNEISEKSEIFDDQFSVERPDGSNFTLKIRSTKLEDSAMYFCASRTSGRPNEQFFGPGTRLTVL.

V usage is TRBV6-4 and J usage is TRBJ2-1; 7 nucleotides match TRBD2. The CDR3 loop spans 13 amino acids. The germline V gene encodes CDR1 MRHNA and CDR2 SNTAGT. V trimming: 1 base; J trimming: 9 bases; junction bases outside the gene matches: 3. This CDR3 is CASSDWEGFEQFF. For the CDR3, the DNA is TGTGCCAGCAGTGACTGGGAGGGGTTTGAGCAGTTCTTC.

In DNA, the CDR3 is TGTGCCAGCAGCTTCTTTGAACAGGGTCAAACTGAAGCTTTCTTT. It codes for CASSFFEQGQTEAFF. The chain carries TRBV7-9 and TRBJ1-1; possibly TRBD1 for D (6 bases). The CDR3 contains 15 residues. Trimming took off 3 bases at V and 5 bases at J, with 16 bases between the two ends. Germline loops: CDR1 SEHNR, CDR2 FQNEAQ (reference sequence).

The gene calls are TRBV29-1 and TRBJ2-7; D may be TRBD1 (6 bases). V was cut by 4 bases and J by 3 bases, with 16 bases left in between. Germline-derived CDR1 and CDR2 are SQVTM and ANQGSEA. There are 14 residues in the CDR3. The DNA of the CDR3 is TGCAGCGTTGCCCGGGACACCGGTGGCTACGAGCAGTACTTC. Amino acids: CSVARDTGGYEQYF.